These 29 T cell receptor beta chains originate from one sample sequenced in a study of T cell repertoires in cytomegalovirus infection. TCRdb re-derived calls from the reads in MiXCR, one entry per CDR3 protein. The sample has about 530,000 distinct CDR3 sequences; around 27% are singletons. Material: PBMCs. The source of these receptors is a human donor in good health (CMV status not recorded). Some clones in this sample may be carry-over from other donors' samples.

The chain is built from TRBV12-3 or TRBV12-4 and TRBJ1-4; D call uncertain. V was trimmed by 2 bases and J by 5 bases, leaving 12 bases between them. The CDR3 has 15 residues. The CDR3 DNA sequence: TGTGCCAGCAGTTTAAGGCGGCAGGTGAATGAAAAACTGTTTTTT. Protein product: CASSLRRQVNEKLFF.

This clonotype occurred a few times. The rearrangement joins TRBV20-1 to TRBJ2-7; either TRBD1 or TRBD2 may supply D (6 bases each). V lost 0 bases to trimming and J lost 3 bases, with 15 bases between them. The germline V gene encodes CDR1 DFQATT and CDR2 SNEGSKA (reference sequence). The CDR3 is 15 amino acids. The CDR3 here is CSARDLKRGDYEQYF. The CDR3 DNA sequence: TGCAGTGCTAGAGACCTGAAGAGGGGGGACTACGAGCAGTACTTC.

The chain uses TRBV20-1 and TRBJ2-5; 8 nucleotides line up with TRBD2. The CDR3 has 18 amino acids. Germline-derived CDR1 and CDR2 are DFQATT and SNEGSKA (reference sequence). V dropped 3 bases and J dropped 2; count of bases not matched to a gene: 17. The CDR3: CSASLSRGGAKSQETQYF. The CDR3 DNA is TGCAGTGCTAGTCTCTCCCGGGGGGGGGCTAAGAGTCAAGAGACCCAGTACTTC.

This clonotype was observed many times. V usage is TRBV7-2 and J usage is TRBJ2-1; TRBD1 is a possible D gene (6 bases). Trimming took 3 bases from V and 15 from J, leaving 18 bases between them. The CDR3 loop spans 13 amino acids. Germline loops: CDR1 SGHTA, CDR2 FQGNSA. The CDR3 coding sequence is TGTGCCAGCAGCTTGGACAGAGGAGGTTTGACGTTCTTC. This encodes CASSLDRGGLTFF. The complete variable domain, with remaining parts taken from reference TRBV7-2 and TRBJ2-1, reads GAGVSQSPSNKVTEKGKDVELRCDPISGHTALYWYRQSLGQGLEFLIYFQGNSAPDKSGLPSDRFSAERTGGSVSTLTIQRTQQEDSAVYLCASSLDRGGLTFFGPGTRLTVL.

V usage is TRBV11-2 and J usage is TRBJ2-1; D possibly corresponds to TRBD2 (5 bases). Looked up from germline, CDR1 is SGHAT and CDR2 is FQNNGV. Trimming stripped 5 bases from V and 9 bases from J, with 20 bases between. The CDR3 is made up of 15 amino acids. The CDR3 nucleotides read TGTGCCAGCAGCCCACGGACGTCGGTGGGGAGTGAGCAGTTCTTC. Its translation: CASSPRTSVGSEQFF.

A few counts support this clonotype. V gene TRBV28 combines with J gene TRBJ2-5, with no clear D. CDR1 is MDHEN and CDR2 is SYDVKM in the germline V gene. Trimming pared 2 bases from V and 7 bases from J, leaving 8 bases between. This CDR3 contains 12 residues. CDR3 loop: CASSLPDGTQYF. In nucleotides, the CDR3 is TGTGCCAGCAGTTTACCGGACGGGACCCAGTACTTC.

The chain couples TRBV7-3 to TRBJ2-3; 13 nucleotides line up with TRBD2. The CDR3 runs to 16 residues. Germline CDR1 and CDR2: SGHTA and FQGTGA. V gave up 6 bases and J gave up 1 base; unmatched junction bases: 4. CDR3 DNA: TGTGCCAGCAGTCGGACTAGCGGGAGTGGCACAGATACGCAGTATTTT. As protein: CASSRTSGSGTDTQYF.

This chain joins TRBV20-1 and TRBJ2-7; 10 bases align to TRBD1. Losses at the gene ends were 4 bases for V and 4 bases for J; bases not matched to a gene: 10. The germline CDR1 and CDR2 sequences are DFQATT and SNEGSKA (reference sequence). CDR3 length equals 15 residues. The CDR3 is CSATQRQGAGYEQYF. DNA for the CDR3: TGCAGTGCTACGCAGCGACAGGGGGCCGGATACGAGCAGTACTTC.

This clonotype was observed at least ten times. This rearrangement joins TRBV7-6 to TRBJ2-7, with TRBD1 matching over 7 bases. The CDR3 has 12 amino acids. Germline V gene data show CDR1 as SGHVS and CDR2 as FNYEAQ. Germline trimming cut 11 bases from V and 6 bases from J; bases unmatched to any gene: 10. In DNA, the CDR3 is TGTGCCCACGGACAGGTTGAGAGCGAGCAGTACTTC. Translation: CAHGQVESEQYF.

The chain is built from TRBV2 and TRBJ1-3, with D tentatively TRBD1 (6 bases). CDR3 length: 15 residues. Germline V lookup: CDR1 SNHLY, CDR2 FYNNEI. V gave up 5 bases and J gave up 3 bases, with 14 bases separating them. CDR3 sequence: CASSQRRGSGNTIYF. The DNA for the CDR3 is TGTGCCAGCAGTCAACGGAGGGGGAGTGGAAACACCATATATTTT.

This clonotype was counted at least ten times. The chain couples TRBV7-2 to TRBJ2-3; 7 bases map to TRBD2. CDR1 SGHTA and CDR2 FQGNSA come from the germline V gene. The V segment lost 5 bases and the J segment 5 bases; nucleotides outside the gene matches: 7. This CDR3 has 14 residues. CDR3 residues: CASSGGWEGDTQYF. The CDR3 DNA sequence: TGTGCCAGCAGCGGAGGGTGGGAGGGAGATACGCAGTATTTT.

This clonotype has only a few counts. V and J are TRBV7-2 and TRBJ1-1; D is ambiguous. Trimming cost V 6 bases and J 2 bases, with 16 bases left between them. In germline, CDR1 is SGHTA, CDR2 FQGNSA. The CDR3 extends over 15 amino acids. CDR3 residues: CASRPTSTGNTEAFF. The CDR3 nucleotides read TGTGCCAGCAGGCCCACAAGTACGGGAAACACTGAAGCTTTCTTT.

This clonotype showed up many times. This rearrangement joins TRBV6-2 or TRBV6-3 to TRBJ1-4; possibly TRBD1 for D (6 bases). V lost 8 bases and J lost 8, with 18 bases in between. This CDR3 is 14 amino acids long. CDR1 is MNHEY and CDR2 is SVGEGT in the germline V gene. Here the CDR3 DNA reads TGTGCCAGCTGGCGGGGGCCCCGGAGCGAAAAACTGTTTTTT. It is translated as CASWRGPRSEKLFF.

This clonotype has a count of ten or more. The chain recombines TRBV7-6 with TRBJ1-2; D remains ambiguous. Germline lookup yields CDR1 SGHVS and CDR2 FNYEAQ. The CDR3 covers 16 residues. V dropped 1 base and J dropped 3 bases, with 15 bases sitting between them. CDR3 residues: CASSLGSAGIDYGYTF. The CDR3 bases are TGTGCCAGCAGCTTAGGCTCGGCAGGAATCGACTATGGCTACACCTTC.

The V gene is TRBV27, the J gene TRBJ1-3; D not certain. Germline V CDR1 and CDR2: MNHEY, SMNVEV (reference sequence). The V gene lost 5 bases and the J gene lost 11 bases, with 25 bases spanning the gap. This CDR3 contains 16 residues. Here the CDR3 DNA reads TGTGCCAGCAGTCCCCTCTACGACCGGTTCCCAATCTCCATATATTTT. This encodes CASSPLYDRFPISIYF.

The CDR3 spells CASSLEYGGHTGELFF. In DNA form, the CDR3 reads TGCGCCAGCAGCTTGGAATACGGCGGTCACACCGGGGAGCTGTTTTTT. The chain carries TRBV5-1 and TRBJ2-2; D uncertain. With 0 bases removed from V and 3 bases from J, the gap between germline ends came to 12 bases. The CDR3 loop spans 16 amino acids. Germline V CDR1 and CDR2: SGHRS, YFSETQ. Full variable domain (rest looked up from reference TRBV5-1 and TRBJ2-2): KAGVTQTPRYLIKTRGQQVTLSCSPISGHRSVSWYQQTPGQGLQFLFEYFSETQRNKGNFPGRFSGRQFSNSRSEMNVSTLELGDSALYLCASSLEYGGHTGELFFGEGSRLTVL.

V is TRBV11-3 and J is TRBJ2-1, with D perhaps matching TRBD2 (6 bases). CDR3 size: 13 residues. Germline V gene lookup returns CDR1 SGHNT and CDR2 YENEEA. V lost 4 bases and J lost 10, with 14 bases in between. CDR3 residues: CASSWRDPPEQFF. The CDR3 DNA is TGTGCCAGCAGCTGGCGGGACCCCCCAGAGCAGTTCTTC.

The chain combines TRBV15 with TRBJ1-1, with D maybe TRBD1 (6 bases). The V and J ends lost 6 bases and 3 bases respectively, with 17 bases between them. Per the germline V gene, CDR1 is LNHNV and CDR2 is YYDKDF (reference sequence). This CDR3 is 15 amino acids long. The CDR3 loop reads CATSRGGSTDTEAFF. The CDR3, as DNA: TGTGCCACCAGTCGGGGGGGCTCCACCGACACTGAAGCTTTCTTT.

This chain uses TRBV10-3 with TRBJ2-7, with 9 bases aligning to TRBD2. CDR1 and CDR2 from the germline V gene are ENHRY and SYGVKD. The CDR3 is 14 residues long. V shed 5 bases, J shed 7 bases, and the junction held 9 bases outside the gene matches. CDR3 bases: TGTGCCATCAGTTTGACTAGCGGTACGAGGGAGCAGTACTTC. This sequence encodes CAISLTSGTREQYF.

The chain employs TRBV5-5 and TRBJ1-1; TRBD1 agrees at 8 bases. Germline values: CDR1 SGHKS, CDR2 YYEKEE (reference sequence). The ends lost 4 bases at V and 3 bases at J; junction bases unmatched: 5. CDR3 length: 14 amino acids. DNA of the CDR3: TGTGCCAGCAGCCGGACAGGGTCAGACACTGAAGCTTTCTTT. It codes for CASSRTGSDTEAFF. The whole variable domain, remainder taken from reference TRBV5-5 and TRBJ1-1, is DAGVTQSPTHLIKTRGQQVTLRCSPISGHKSVSWYQQVLGQGPQFIFQYYEKEERGRGNFPDRFSARQFPNYSSELNVNALLLGDSALYLCASSRTGSDTEAFFGQGTRLTVV.

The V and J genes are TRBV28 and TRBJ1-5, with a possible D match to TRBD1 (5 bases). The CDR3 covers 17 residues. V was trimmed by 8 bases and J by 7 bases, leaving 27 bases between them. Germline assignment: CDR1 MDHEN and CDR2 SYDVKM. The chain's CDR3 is CASEGPAGMVWSQPQHF. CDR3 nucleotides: TGTGCCAGCGAAGGCCCGGCAGGGATGGTCTGGAGCCAGCCCCAGCATTTT.

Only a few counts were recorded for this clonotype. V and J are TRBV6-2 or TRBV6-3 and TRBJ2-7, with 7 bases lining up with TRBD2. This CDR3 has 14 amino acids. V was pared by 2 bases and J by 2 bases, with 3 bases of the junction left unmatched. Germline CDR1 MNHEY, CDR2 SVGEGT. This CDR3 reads CASSYDLAAYEQYV. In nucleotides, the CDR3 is TGTGCCAGCAGTTACGATCTAGCGGCCTACGAGCAGTACGTC.

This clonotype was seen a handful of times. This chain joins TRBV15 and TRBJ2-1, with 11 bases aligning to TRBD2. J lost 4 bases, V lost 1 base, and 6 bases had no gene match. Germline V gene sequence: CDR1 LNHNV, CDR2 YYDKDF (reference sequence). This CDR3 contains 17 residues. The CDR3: CATSRGLTSGKYNEQFF. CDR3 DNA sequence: TGTGCCACCAGCAGAGGCCTGACTAGCGGGAAATACAATGAGCAGTTCTTC.

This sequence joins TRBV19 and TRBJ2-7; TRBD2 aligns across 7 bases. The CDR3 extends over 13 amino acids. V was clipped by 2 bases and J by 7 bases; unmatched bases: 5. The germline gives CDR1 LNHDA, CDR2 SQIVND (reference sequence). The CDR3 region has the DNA TGTGCCAGTAGTATAACGGCGGGGGAAGAGCAGTACGTC. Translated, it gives CASSITAGEEQYV.

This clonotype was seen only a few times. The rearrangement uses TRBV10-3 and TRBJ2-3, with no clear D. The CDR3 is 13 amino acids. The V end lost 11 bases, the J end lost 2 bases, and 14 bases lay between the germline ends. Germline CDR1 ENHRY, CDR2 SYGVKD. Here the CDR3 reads CAAGGGNTDTQYF. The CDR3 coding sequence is TGTGCCGCCGGCGGCGGAAACACAGATACGCAGTATTTT.

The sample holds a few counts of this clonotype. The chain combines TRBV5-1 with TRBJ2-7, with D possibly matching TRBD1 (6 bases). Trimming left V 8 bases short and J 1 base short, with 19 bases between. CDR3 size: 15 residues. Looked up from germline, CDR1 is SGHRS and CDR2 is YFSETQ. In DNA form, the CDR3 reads TGCGCCAGTAATAAGGGGGAAGGAAAATCCTACGAGCAGTACTTC. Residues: CASNKGEGKSYEQYF. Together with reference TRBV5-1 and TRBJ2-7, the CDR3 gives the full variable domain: KAGVTQTPRYLIKTRGQQVTLSCSPISGHRSVSWYQQTPGQGLQFLFEYFSETQRNKGNFPGRFSGRQFSNSRSEMNVSTLELGDSALYLCASNKGEGKSYEQYFGPGTRLTVT.

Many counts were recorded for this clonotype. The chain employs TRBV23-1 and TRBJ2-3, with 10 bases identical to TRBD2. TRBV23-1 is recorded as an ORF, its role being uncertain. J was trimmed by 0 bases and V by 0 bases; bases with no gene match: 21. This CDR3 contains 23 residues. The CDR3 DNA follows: TGCGCCAGCAGTCAATCTATCGGGACTAGCGAAAGTTTAGGGCCTAGAAGCACAGATACGCAGTATTTT. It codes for CASSQSIGTSESLGPRSTDTQYF.

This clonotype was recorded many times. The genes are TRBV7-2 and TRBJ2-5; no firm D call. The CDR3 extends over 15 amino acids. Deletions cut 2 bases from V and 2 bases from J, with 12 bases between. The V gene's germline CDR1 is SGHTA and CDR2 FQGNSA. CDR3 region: CASSLTDLLQETQYF. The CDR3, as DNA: TGTGCCAGCAGCTTAACCGACCTTCTGCAAGAGACCCAGTACTTC.

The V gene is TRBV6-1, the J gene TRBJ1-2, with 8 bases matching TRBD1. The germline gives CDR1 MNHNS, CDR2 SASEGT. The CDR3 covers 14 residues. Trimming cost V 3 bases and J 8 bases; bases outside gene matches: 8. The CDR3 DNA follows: TGTGCCAGCAGTGACTTGACAGGGGAATCGGGCTACACCTTC. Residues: CASSDLTGESGYTF.